Reported below is one T cell receptor beta chain. This record comes from a study of blood T cell repertoires in COVID-19. The repertoire was sequenced with immunoSEQ multiplex PCR; TCRdb's copy has only in-frame clones and lacks some. The sample lists 150,000 to 200,000 clones, about 90% occurring once. The CDR3 is made up of 18 amino acids. Germline V gene data show CDR1 as SGHVS and CDR2 as FQNEAQ. The junction had 22 bases not matched to a gene; V was cut back by 7 bases and J by 9 bases. V usage is TRBV7-8 and J usage is TRBJ2-1, with TRBD2 matching 9 bases. This TCR derives from a woman aged 60 to 75 with COVID-19, enrolled during active disease. The sample taken for sequencing was peripheral blood. The CDR3 is CASTRPTSGKTTFGEQFF. CDR3 coding DNA: TGTGCCAGCACCAGACCGACTAGCGGAAAAACCACTTTCGGTGAGCAGTTCTTC.